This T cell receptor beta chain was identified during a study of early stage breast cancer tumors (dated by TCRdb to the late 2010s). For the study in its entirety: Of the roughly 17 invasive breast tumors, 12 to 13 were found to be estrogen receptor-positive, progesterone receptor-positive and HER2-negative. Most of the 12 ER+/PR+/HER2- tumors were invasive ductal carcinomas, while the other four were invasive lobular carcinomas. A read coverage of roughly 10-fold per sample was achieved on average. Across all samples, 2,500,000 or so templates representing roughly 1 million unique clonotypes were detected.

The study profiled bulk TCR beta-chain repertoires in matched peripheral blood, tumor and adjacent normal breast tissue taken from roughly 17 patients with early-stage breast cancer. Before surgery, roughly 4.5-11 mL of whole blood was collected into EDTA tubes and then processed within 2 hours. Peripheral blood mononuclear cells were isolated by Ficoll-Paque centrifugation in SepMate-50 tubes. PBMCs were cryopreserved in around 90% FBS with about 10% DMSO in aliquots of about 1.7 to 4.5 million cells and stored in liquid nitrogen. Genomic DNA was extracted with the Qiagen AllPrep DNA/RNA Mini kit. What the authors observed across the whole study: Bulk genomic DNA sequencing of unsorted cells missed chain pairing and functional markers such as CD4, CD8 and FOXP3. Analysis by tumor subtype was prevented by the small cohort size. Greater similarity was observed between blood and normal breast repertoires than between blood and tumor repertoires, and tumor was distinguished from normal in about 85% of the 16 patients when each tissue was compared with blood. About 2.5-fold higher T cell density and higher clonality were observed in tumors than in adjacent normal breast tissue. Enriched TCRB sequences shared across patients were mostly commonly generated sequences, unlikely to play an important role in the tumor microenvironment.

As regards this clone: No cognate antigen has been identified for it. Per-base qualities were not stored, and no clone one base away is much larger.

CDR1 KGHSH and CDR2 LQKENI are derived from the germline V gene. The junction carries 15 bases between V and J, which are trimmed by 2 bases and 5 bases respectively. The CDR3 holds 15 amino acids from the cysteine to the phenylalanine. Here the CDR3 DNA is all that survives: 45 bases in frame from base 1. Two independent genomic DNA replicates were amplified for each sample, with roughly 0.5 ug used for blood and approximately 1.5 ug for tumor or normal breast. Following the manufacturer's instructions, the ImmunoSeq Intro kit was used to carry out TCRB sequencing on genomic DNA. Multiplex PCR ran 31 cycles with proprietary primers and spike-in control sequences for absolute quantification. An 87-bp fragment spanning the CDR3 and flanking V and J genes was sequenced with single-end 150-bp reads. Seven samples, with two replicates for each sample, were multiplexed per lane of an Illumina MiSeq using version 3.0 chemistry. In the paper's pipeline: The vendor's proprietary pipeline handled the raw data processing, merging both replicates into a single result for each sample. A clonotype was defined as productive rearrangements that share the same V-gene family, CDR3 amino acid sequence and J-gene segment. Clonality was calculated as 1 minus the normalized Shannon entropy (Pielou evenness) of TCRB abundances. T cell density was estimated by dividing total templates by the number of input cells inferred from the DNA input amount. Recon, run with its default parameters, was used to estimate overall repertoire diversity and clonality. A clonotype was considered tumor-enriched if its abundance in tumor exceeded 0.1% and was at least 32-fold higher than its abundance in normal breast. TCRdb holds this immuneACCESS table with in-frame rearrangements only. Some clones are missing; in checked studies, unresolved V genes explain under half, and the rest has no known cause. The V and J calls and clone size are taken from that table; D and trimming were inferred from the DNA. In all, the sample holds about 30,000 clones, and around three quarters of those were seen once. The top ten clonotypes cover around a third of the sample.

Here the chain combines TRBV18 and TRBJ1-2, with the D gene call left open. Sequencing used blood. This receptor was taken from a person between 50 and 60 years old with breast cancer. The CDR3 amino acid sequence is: CASSPGQPTVYGYTF. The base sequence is TGTGCCAGCTCACCAGGGCAGCCTACCGTGTATGGCTACACCTTC.